One sample yielded the 11 T cell receptor beta chains listed below, sequenced in a study of a mutant IDH1 vaccine in newly diagnosed glioma. TCRdb keeps only in-frame clones here, not all; method: immunoSEQ multiplex PCR. The table lists some 29,000 clones, 79% of them singletons. Time point denoted: week 35, safety follow-up. Doses comprised 300 ug of mutant IDH1 20-mer peptide each, plus topical imiquimod. No antigens are known for them. This material consisted of PBMCs, taken from a glioma patient whose treatment included an IDH1 peptide vaccine. Receptor source: a woman aged 25 to 39 with glioma. Some clones in this sample may be carry-over from other donors' samples.

The gene calls are TRBV19 and TRBJ2-7; TRBD2 aligns across 13 bases. The CDR3 runs to 15 residues. In germline, CDR1 is LNHDA, CDR2 SQIVND (reference sequence). J gave up 4 bases and V 5 bases, and 5 bases lay outside the gene matches. The CDR3 protein is CASSAWGLAGYEQYF. DNA of the CDR3: TGTGCCAGTAGTGCCTGGGGACTAGCGGGATACGAGCAGTACTTC.

The table lists this clone with a few counts. The rearrangement uses TRBV2 and TRBJ1-1; D uncertain. V lost 6 bases and J 1 base, leaving 6 bases between the germline ends. Germline CDR1 and CDR2: SNHLY and FYNNEI. The CDR3 loop spans 12 amino acids. CDR3 in DNA: TGTGCCAGCAGGGCGACGAACACTGAAGCTTTCTTT. Encoded protein: CASRATNTEAFF.

The chain carries TRBV2 and TRBJ1-1; D remains ambiguous. The CDR3 extends over 11 amino acids. From germline, CDR1 is SNHLY and CDR2 FYNNEI. Trimming cost V 5 bases and J 8 bases, with 9 bases left between them. CDR3 coding DNA: TGTGCCAGCAGTAGGACGTCAGAAGCTTTCTTT. Its translation: CASSRTSEAFF.

This clone occurred once. The chain uses TRBV6-5 and TRBJ1-3; no clear D gene. Germline V gives CDR1 MNHEY, CDR2 SVGAGI. The CDR3 is made up of 14 amino acids. The V end lost 5 bases, the J end lost 9 bases, and 17 bases lay between the germline ends. The CDR3 sequence: CASSPQPGVGTIYF. CDR3 nucleotide sequence: TGTGCCAGCAGTCCGCAGCCCGGGGTGGGCACCATATATTTT.

The chain combines TRBV6-5 with TRBJ2-5; D might be TRBD2 (6 bases). Trimming cost V 6 bases and J 1 base, with 15 bases left between them. CDR1 is MNHEY and CDR2 is SVGAGI in the germline V gene. This CDR3 comprises 15 residues. In DNA, the CDR3 is TGTGCCAGCAGACCTACGGGACTCACCCAAGAGACCCAGTACTTC. This encodes CASRPTGLTQETQYF.

This clone was detected only a few times. The J gene is TRBJ1-4, the V gene TRBV25-1; possible D gene TRBD1, 5 bases. CDR3 length: 15 residues. CDR1 MGHDK and CDR2 SYGVNS come from the germline V gene. Trimming stripped 5 bases from V and 0 bases from J, with 10 bases between. Here the CDR3 reads CASSQAGTTNEKLFF. The CDR3 DNA follows: TGTGCCAGCAGTCAAGCAGGGACAACTAATGAAAAACTGTTTTTT. The full variable domain, its missing parts supplied by reference TRBV25-1 and TRBJ1-4, is EADIYQTPRYLVIGTGKKITLECSQTMGHDKMYWYQQDPGMELHLIHYSYGVNSTEKGDLSSESTVSRIRTEHFPLTLESARPSHTSQYLCASSQAGTTNEKLFFGSGTQLSVL.

The gene calls are TRBV7-9 and TRBJ1-1; D call uncertain. Trimming stripped 0 bases from V and 8 bases from J, with 10 bases between. CDR1 and CDR2 (germline): SEHNR, FQNEAQ (reference sequence). This CDR3 comprises 13 residues. CDR3 bases: TGTGCCAGCAGCTTAGCGCCCACGGCCGAAGCTTTCTTT. As protein: CASSLAPTAEAFF.

Only a few counts were recorded for this clone. The chain combines TRBV28 with TRBJ1-1; D is unclear. The CDR3 is 14 amino acids. The V gene's germline CDR1 is MDHEN and CDR2 SYDVKM. Trimming cost V 5 bases and J 0 bases, with 10 bases left between them. The CDR3, as DNA: TGTGCCAGCAGTGCCGGTGGCATGAACACTGAAGCTTTCTTT. Its translation is CASSAGGMNTEAFF.

This clone was recorded once. The J gene is TRBJ2-7, the V gene TRBV7-9; 8 bases align to TRBD1. V shed 4 bases and J 4 bases; nucleotides not matched to a gene: 6. The V gene's germline CDR1 is SEHNR and CDR2 FQNEAQ (reference sequence). The CDR3 is made up of 14 amino acids. CDR3 nucleotide sequence: TGTGCCAGCAGCTCCCGGGACAGGTCGTACGAGCAGTACTTC. This sequence encodes CASSSRDRSYEQYF.

The rearrangement links TRBV28 to TRBJ2-7, with a possible D match to TRBD2 (5 bases). Germline-derived CDR1 and CDR2 are MDHEN and SYDVKM. The V end lost 5 bases, the J end lost 3 bases, and 14 bases lay between the germline ends. The CDR3 length is 14 residues. CDR3 protein: CASSPGLEGYEQYF. In DNA, the CDR3 is TGTGCCAGCAGTCCCGGACTCGAGGGCTACGAGCAGTACTTC. The whole variable domain, filled in from reference TRBV28 and TRBJ2-7, reads DVKVTQSSRYLVKRTGEKVFLECVQDMDHENMFWYRQDPGLGLRLIYFSYDVKMKEKGDIPEGYSVSREKKERFSLILESASTNQTSMYLCASSPGLEGYEQYFGPGTRLTVT.

This clone was detected once. The V and J genes are TRBV7-9 and TRBJ1-1; 7 nucleotides match TRBD1. J was trimmed by 10 bases and V by 3 bases; bases with no gene match: 11. The CDR3 runs 14 residues. CDR1 and CDR2 from the germline V gene are SEHNR and FQNEAQ (reference sequence). The CDR3 loop reads CASSFSQGFVRAFF. The DNA of the CDR3 is TGTGCCAGCAGCTTCTCACAGGGGTTCGTGAGAGCTTTCTTT.